This record concerns one T cell receptor beta chain sequence. The sample originates from a study of T cell changes during pregnancy in multiple sclerosis. This CDR3 region has 16 residues. Germline V gene data show CDR1 as KGHSH and CDR2 as LQKENI. The V and J ends lost 0 bases and 4 bases respectively, with 15 bases between them. Method: immunoSEQ multiplex PCR; TCRdb's copy keeps in-frame clones and lacks some. Here the sample spans about 84,000 clones, 85% to 95% being singletons. The sequences come from peripheral blood, collected in the third trimester of pregnancy. This clonotype was obtained from a female donor with multiple sclerosis, enrolled in a pregnancy study. The gene calls are TRBV18 and TRBJ1-2, with D perhaps matching TRBD1 (5 bases). The DNA of the CDR3 is TGTGCCAGCTCACCACCGGAGGGGTCCCGTGCCTATGGCTACACCTTC. This encodes CASSPPEGSRAYGYTF.